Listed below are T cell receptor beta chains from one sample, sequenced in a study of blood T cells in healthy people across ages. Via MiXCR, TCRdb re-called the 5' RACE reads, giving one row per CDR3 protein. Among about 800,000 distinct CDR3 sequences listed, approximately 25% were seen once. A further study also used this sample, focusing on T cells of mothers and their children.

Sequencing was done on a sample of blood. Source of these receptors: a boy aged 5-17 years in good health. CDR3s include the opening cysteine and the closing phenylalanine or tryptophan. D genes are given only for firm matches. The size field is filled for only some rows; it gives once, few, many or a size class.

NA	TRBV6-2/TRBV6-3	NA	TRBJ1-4	CASSYDHNEKLFF
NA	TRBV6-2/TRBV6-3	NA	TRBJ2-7	CASSYSIREMTYEQYF
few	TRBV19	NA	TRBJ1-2	CASSVRDGWSYTF
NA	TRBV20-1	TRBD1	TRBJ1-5	CSARDRQGRGREHQPQHF
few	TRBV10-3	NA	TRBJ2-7	CAISASSSSYEQYF
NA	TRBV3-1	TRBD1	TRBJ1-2	CASSQEIGGTAHTNYGYTF
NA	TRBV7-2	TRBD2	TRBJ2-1	CASSLAILAGEQFF
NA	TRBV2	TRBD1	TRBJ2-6	CASSGRQGASGANVLTF
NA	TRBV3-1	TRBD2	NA	CASSPTSGLNYEQYF
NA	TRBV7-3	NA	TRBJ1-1	CASSDGTAGTEAFF
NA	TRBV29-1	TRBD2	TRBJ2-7	CSVTLTSSYSYEQYF
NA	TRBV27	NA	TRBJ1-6	CASRARSDGSYNSPLHF
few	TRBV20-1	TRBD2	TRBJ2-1	CSARGRGGWNEQFF
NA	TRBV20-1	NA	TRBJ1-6	CSASDGRKNSPLHF
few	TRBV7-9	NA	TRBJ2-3	CASSFSDYSTDTQYF
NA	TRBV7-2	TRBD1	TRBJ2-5	CASSLINPPGGLETQYF
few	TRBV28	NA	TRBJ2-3	CASNTDPTDTQYF
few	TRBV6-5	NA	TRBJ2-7	CASSPGDTYEQYF
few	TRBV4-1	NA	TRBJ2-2	CASSHPWGAATGELFF
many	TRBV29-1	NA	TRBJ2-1	CSVGQNEQFF
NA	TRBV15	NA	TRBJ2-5	CATSRDYTQYF
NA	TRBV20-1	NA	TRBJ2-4	CSAVEGLVAKNIQYF
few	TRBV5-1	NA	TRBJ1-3	CASSLGTANSGNTIYF
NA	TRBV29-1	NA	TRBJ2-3	CSVEDPEVPDTQYF
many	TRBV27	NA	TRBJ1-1	CASSLSGTNTEAFF
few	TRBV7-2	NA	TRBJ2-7	CASSSNGAYEQYF
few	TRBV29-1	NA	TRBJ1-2	CSVEEVGYKGYTF
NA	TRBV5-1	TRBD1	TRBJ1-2	CASRSTYGQGNYGYTF
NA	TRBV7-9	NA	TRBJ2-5	CASSQQGSPIETQYF
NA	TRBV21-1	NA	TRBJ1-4	CASSKRGRVATNEKLFF
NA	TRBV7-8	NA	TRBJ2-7	CVSSPLLPAREQYF
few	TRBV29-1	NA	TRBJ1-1	CSVPSSDTEAFF
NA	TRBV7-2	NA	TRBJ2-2	CASSPQGSAGELFF